This passage covers 24 T cell receptor beta chains from one sample sequenced in a study of OX40 agonist ivuxolimab in advanced cancers. The repertoire was sequenced with immunoSEQ multiplex PCR; TCRdb's copy has only in-frame clones and lacks some. The sample includes under 45,000 clones, roughly 84% of them seen just once. This material consisted of CD4+ or CD8+ T cells sorted from blood, taken in a trial of the OX40 agonist ivuxolimab. These receptors were taken from an adult with an advanced solid tumor such as melanoma, head and neck, liver or kidney cancer.

The J gene is TRBJ1-5, the V gene TRBV15; D is possibly TRBD1 (6 bases). The CDR3 consists of 18 residues. Germline-derived CDR1 and CDR2 are LNHNV and YYDKDF (reference sequence). The V end lost 3 bases, the J end lost 7 bases, and 25 bases lay between the germline ends. The CDR3, as DNA: TGTGCCACCAGCAGCCCTACAGGGTTAGGGGAGAGGTGGCAGCCCCAGCATTTT. It encodes CATSSPTGLGERWQPQHF. The whole variable domain, remainder taken from reference TRBV15 and TRBJ1-5, is DAMVIQNPRYQVTQFGKPVTLSCSQTLNHNVMYWYQQKSSQAPKLLFHYYDKDFNNEADTPDNFQSRRPNTSFCFLDIRSPGLGDTAMYLCATSSPTGLGERWQPQHFGDGTRLSIL.

The chain links TRBV29-1 to TRBJ2-7, with D possibly TRBD1 on 5 matching bases. CDR1 and CDR2 from the germline V gene are SQVTM and ANQGSEA. This CDR3 has 14 amino acids. Deletions cut 6 bases from V and 2 bases from J, with 17 bases between. Here the CDR3 reads CSVDYGAGPYEQYF. In nucleotides, the CDR3 is TGCAGCGTCGATTATGGGGCAGGGCCCTACGAGCAGTACTTC.

This chain joins TRBV28 and TRBJ1-1; a weak D match, TRBD1 (6 bases). Between the trimmed V and J ends, which lost 5 bases and 0 bases, there was a span of 13 bases. This CDR3 region has 15 residues. Germline assignment: CDR1 MDHEN and CDR2 SYDVKM. As DNA, the CDR3 is TGTGCCAGCAGTCCGTGGACAGAGATGAACACTGAAGCTTTCTTT. Encoded protein: CASSPWTEMNTEAFF.

This clone occurred once. The rearrangement links TRBV9 to TRBJ2-1, with D possibly being TRBD2 (6 bases). Germline CDR1 is SGDLS and CDR2 is YYNGEE. The V end was cut by 4 bases, the J end by 8 bases, with 16 bases between. The CDR3 is made up of 14 amino acids. The CDR3: CASSPLSGGDEQFF. The CDR3 DNA reads as TGTGCCAGCAGCCCTCTTAGCGGAGGGGATGAGCAGTTCTTC.

The V and J genes are TRBV10-1 and TRBJ2-7; the D call may be TRBD1 or TRBD2 (6 bases each). The V end was cut by 4 bases, the J end by 6 bases, with 19 bases between. Per germline, CDR1 WNHNN and CDR2 SYGVQD (reference sequence). The CDR3 covers 15 residues. The CDR3 loop is CASSGSGAGESEQYF. The DNA for the CDR3 is TGCGCCAGCAGTGGATCGGGGGCCGGGGAAAGCGAGCAGTACTTC.

The chain links TRBV6-1 to TRBJ1-2; 7 positions match TRBD1. Looked up from germline, CDR1 is MNHNS and CDR2 is SASEGT. The ends lost 8 bases at V and 5 bases at J; junction bases unmatched: 5. The CDR3 contains 12 residues. The CDR3 DNA reads TGTGCCAGCTGGACAGGAGCTTATGGCTACACCTTC. This translates into CASWTGAYGYTF.

The chain has TRBV5-1 and TRBJ1-1, with D unclear. The CDR3 is 14 residues long. V gave up 0 bases and J gave up 3 bases, with 9 bases separating them. Looked up from germline, CDR1 is SGHRS and CDR2 is YFSETQ. Written as DNA, the CDR3 is TGCGCCAGCAGCTTGGCTGGGTCGGACACTGAAGCTTTCTTT. Residues: CASSLAGSDTEAFF.

This clone was seen once. V and J are TRBV18 and TRBJ1-2; TRBD1 matches at 7 bases. This CDR3 spans 14 amino acids. V was clipped by 5 bases and J by 0 bases; unmatched bases: 3. The V gene's germline CDR1 is KGHSH and CDR2 LQKENI. Here the CDR3 DNA reads TGTGCCAGCTCAGGACAGGCAGCTAACTATGGCTACACCTTC. Its translation is CASSGQAANYGYTF. Using reference TRBV18 and TRBJ1-2 for the parts outside the CDR3, the full variable domain is NAGVMQNPRHLVRRRGQEARLRCSPMKGHSHVYWYRQLPEEGLKFMVYLQKENIIDESGMPKERFSAEFPKEGPSILRIQQVVRGDSAAYFCASSGQAANYGYTFGSGTRLTVV.

J is TRBJ1-1 and V is TRBV19; 7 positions match TRBD1. Germline V CDR1 and CDR2: LNHDA, SQIVND (reference sequence). The CDR3 has 16 residues. V lost 6 bases to trimming and J lost 0 bases; unmatched junction nucleotides: 10. The CDR3 region has the DNA TGTGCCAGTAGGGACATGGGACAGCCCATGAACACTGAAGCTTTCTTT. Its protein is CASRDMGQPMNTEAFF. The whole variable domain, filled in from reference TRBV19 and TRBJ1-1, reads DGGITQSPKYLFRKEGQNVTLSCEQNLNHDAMYWYRQDPGQGLRLIYYSQIVNDFQKGDIAEGYSVSREKKESFPLTVTSAQKNPTAFYLCASRDMGQPMNTEAFFGQGTRLTVV.

The rearrangement joins TRBV7-9 to TRBJ2-7, with 12 bases matching TRBD2. Trimming at V came to 5 bases and at J to 7 bases, leaving 6 bases not matched to a gene. Germline V gene lookup returns CDR1 SEHNR and CDR2 FQNEAQ (reference sequence). The CDR3 contains 14 residues. Here the CDR3 reads CASSPSGGAREQYF. CDR3 sequence (DNA): TGTGCCAGCAGCCCTAGCGGGGGGGCCCGTGAGCAGTACTTC. The variable domain in full, with the rest retrieved from reference TRBV7-9 and TRBJ2-7, is DTGVSQNPRHKITKRGQNVTFRCDPISEHNRLYWYRQTLGQGPEFLTYFQNEAQLEKSRLLSDRFSAERPKGSFSTLEIQRTEQGDSAMYLCASSPSGGAREQYFGPGTRLTVT.

The V gene is TRBV28, the J gene TRBJ2-1, with D tentatively TRBD1 (6 bases). The CDR3 spans 15 residues. Trimming removed 2 bases at V and 2 bases at J, with 10 bases between. Germline V gives CDR1 MDHEN, CDR2 SYDVKM. The CDR3 coding sequence is TGTGCCAGCAGTTTACCAGGGGCGACCTACAATGAGCAGTTCTTC. Translation: CASSLPGATYNEQFF.

The chain uses TRBV7-6 and TRBJ1-3; D is undetermined. Germline CDR1 is SGHVS and CDR2 is FNYEAQ. The CDR3 contains 16 residues. V was trimmed by 1 base and J by 1 base, leaving 11 bases between them. CDR3 amino acids: CASSLGSSGSGNTIYF. The CDR3 coding sequence is TGTGCCAGCAGCTTAGGATCCTCAGGATCTGGAAACACCATATATTTT.

The J gene is TRBJ2-3, the V gene TRBV9, with D perhaps matching TRBD2 (5 bases). CDR3 length: 14 residues. V shed 0 bases and J shed 0 bases, with 5 bases lying between them. Germline CDR1 reads SGDLS; CDR2 reads YYNGEE. The CDR3 loop reads CASSVGLSTDTQYF. CDR3 nucleotides: TGTGCCAGCAGCGTAGGACTAAGCACAGATACGCAGTATTTT.

This clone is labeled as medium-sized. J is TRBJ2-7 and V is TRBV19; D is unclear. CDR3 length: 14 amino acids. The germline V and J ends were trimmed by 7 bases and 3 bases, with 16 bases remaining between them. CDR1 is LNHDA, CDR2 SQIVND, per germline (reference sequence). In DNA, the CDR3 is TGTGCCAGTACCATCGACCACACTCACTACGAGCAGTACTTC. Translation: CASTIDHTHYEQYF.

V and J are TRBV27 and TRBJ1-5; D ambiguous. V was cut by 3 bases and J by 7 bases, with 10 bases left in between. CDR1 MNHEY and CDR2 SMNVEV come from the germline V gene (reference sequence). This CDR3 comprises 13 residues. The CDR3 loop is CASSLGSRQPQHF. CDR3 coding DNA: TGTGCCAGCAGTTTGGGGTCGAGGCAGCCCCAGCATTTT.

The V gene is TRBV6-5, the J gene TRBJ2-5, with 11 bases fitting TRBD2. This CDR3 comprises 14 residues. The junction had 8 bases not matched to a gene; V was cut back by 7 bases and J by 7 bases. Germline values: CDR1 MNHEY, CDR2 SVGAGI. The CDR3 is CASKETSGVWTQYF. The CDR3 nucleotides are TGTGCCAGCAAAGAGACTAGCGGGGTCTGGACCCAGTACTTC.

The gene calls are TRBV18 and TRBJ1-3; the D is unclear. This CDR3 is built from 15 residues. The germline V and J ends were trimmed by 0 bases and 0 bases, with 6 bases remaining between them. The germline CDR1 and CDR2 sequences are KGHSH and LQKENI. The CDR3 region has the DNA TGTGCCAGCTCACCACCGATGGGCTCTGGAAACACCATATATTTT. It yields the protein CASSPPMGSGNTIYF.

The chain couples TRBV18 to TRBJ1-1; D not certain. This CDR3 is 13 amino acids long. V lost 2 bases to trimming and J lost 3 bases, with 7 bases between them. CDR1 and CDR2 from the germline V gene are KGHSH and LQKENI. CDR3 protein: CASSPVGYTEAFF. The CDR3 nucleotides read TGTGCCAGCTCACCAGTGGGATACACTGAAGCTTTCTTT.

This clone was observed a few times. V usage is TRBV5-5 and J usage is TRBJ1-6, with a tentative D call TRBD1 (5 bases). The CDR3 totals 16 residues. Per the germline V gene, CDR1 is SGHKS and CDR2 is YYEKEE (reference sequence). Trimming took off 2 bases at V and 0 bases at J, with 9 bases between the two ends. CDR3 amino acids: CASSLDRSSYNSPLHF. Here the CDR3 DNA reads TGTGCCAGCAGCTTAGACAGAAGCTCCTATAATTCACCCCTCCACTTT. The full variable domain, with the rest looked up from reference TRBV5-5 and TRBJ1-6, is DAGVTQSPTHLIKTRGQQVTLRCSPISGHKSVSWYQQVLGQGPQFIFQYYEKEERGRGNFPDRFSARQFPNYSSELNVNALLLGDSALYLCASSLDRSSYNSPLHFGNGTRLTVT.

J is TRBJ2-7 and V is TRBV9; 7 bases are a match to TRBD2. Germline V gene lookup returns CDR1 SGDLS and CDR2 YYNGEE. With 2 bases clipped from V and 5 bases from J, the junction kept 10 bases outside the gene matches. This CDR3 comprises 15 residues. CDR3 loop: CASSVRRPSGHEQYF. In DNA form, the CDR3 reads TGTGCCAGCAGCGTTCGAAGACCTAGCGGTCACGAGCAGTACTTC.

This clone has a single count. The V call is TRBV5-1, the J call TRBJ2-5, with D tentatively TRBD1 or TRBD2 (5 bases each). CDR3 length: 14 residues. CDR1 is SGHRS, CDR2 YFSETQ, per germline. Trimming removed 5 bases at V and 3 bases at J, with 14 bases between. Here the CDR3 reads CASRRAVGEETQYF. CDR3 DNA: TGCGCCAGCAGGAGGGCCGTGGGGGAAGAGACCCAGTACTTC.

The chain carries TRBV21-1 and TRBJ2-6; the D call of TRBD1 is as the table states it, not checked on the DNA. TRBV21-1 corresponds to a pseudogene. The CDR3 spans 20 residues. In nucleotides, the CDR3 is TGTGCCAGCAGAGAGAGGGGGTTGGGACAGGGGTTCTCTGGGGCCAACGTCCTGACTTTC. It specifies CASRERGLGQGFSGANVLTF.

This chain joins TRBV5-5 and TRBJ2-7; 9 positions agree with TRBD2. The trim removed 4 bases at V and 7 bases at J, leaving 6 bases unmatched. From germline, CDR1 is SGHKS and CDR2 YYEKEE (reference sequence). The CDR3 length is 13 residues. The CDR3 DNA follows: TGTGCCAGCAGCACGACTAGCGGAAGGGAGCAGTACTTC. Its translation is CASSTTSGREQYF.

The J gene is TRBJ2-4, the V gene TRBV9; D uncertain. This CDR3 comprises 15 residues. In germline, CDR1 is SGDLS, CDR2 YYNGEE. V lost 4 bases and J lost 0, with 11 bases in between. CDR3 in DNA: TGTGCCAGCAGCCCCGGTTTGCTAGCCAAAAACATTCAGTACTTC. The encoded protein is CASSPGLLAKNIQYF.